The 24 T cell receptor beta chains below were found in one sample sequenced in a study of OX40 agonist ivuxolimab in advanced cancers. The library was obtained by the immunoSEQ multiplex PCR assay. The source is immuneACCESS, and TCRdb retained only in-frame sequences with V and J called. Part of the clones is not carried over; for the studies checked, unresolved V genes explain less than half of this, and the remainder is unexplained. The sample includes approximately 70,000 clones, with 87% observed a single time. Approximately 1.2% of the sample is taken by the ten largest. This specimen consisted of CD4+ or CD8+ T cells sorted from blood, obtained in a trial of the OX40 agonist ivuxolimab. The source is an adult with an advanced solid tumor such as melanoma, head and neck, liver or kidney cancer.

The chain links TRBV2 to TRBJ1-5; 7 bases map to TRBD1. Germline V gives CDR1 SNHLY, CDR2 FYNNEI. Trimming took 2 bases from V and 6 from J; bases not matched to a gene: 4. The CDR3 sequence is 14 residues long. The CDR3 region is CASSERGGLQPQHF. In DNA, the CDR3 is TGTGCCAGCAGTGAACGAGGGGGCCTTCAGCCCCAGCATTTT.

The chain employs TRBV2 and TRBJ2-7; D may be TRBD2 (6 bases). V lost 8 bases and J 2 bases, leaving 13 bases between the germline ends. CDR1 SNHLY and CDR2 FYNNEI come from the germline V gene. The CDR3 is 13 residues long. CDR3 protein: CASLGRGPYEQYF. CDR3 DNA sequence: TGTGCCAGCTTGGGGCGGGGACCCTACGAGCAGTACTTC.

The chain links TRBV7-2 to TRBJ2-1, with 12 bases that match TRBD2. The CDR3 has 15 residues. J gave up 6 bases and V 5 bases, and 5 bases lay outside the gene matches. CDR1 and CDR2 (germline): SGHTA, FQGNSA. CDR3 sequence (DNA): TGTGCCAGCAGCGCCGGGACTAGCGGGCGCAATGAGCAGTTCTTC. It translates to CASSAGTSGRNEQFF.

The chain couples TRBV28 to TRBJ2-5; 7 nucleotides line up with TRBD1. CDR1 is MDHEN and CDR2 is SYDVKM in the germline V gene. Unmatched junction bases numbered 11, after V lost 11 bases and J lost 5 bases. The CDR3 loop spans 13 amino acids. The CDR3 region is CASGTDRTETQYF. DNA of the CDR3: TGTGCCTCGGGGACAGATCGCACGGAGACCCAGTACTTC.

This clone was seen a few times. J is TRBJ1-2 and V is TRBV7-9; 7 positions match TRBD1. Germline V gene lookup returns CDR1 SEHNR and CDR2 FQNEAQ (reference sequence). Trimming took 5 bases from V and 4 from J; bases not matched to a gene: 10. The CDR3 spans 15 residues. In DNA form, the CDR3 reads TGTGCCAGCAGCACCGGGACAGCGGACTCCTATGGCTACACCTTC. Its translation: CASSTGTADSYGYTF.

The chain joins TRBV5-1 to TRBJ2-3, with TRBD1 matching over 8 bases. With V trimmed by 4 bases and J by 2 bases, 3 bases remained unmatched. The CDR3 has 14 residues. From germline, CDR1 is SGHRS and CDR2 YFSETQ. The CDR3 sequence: CASSRTGFTDTQYF. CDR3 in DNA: TGCGCCAGCAGCCGGACAGGGTTCACAGATACGCAGTATTTT.

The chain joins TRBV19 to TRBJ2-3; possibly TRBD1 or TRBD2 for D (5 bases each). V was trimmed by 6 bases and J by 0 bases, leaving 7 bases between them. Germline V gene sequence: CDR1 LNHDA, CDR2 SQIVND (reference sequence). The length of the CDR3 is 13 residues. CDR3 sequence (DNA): TGTGCCAGTAGGGGGGACAGCACAGATACGCAGTATTTT. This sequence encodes CASRGDSTDTQYF.

The CDR3: CASTPTGGNYGYTF. The CDR3, as DNA: TGTGCCAGCACCCCGACGGGAGGGAACTATGGCTACACCTTC. The chain uses TRBV25-1 and TRBJ1-2; D not resolved. V was shortened by 7 bases and J by 2 bases, with 14 bases between the two germline ends. CDR3 length: 14 amino acids. Germline loops: CDR1 MGHDK, CDR2 SYGVNS.

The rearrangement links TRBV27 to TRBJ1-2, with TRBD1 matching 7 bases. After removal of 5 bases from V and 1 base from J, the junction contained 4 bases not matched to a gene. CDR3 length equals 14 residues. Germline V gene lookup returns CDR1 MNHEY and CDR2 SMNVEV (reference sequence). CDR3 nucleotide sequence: TGTGCCAGCAGTACCAGACAGGGTAACTATGGCTACACCTTC. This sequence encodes CASSTRQGNYGYTF.

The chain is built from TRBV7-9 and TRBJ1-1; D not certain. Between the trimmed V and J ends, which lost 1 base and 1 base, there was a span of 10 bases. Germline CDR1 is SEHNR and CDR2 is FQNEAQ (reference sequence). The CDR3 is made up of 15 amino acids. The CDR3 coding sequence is TGTGCCAGCAGCTTAGGGCCGGGCTCGAACACTGAAGCTTTCTTT. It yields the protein CASSLGPGSNTEAFF.

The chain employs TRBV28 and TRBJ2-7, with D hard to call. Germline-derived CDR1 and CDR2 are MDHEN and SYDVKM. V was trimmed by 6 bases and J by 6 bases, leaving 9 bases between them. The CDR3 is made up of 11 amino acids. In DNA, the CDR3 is TGTGCCAGCAGCGGGCGTTCCGAGCAGTACTTC. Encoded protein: CASSGRSEQYF.

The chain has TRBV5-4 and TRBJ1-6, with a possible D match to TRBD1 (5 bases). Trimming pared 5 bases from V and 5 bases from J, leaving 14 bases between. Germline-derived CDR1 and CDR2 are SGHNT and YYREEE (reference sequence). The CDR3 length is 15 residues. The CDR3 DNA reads TGTGCCAGCAGATACGGGACGGTGAATAATTCACCCCTCCACTTT. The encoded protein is CASRYGTVNNSPLHF.

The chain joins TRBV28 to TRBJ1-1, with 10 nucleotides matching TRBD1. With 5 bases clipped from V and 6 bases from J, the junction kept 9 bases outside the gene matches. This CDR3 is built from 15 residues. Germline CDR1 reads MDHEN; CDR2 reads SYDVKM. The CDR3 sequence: CASSPGDRGNPEAFF. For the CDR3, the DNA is TGTGCCAGCAGTCCCGGGGACAGGGGAAATCCTGAAGCTTTCTTT.

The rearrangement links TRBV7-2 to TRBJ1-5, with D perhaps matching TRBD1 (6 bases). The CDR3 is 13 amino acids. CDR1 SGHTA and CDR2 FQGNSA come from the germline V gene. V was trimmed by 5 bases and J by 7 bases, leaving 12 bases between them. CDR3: CASSAQGYQPQHF. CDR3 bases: TGTGCCAGCAGCGCACAGGGTTACCAGCCCCAGCATTTT.

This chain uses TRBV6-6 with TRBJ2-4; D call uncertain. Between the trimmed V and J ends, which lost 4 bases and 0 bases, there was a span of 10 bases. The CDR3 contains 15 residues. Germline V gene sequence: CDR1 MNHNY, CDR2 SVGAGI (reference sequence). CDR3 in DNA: TGTGCCAGCAGTTCTCTCCTCTTAGCCAAAAACATTCAGTACTTC. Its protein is CASSSLLLAKNIQYF.

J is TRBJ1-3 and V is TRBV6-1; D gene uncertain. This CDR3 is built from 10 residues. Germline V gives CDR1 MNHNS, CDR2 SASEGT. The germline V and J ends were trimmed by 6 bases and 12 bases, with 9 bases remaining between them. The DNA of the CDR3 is TGTGCCAGCAGGGCTTCTTTCATATATTTT. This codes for CASRASFIYF.

The CDR3 DNA follows: TGTGCCAGTAGTACCCCTCGGCGGGGGCCGGGTCGGAAGACCCAGTACTTC. Translating gives CASSTPRRGPGRKTQYF. The chain is built from TRBV19 and TRBJ2-5, with a possible D match to TRBD2 (7 bases). CDR3 size: 17 residues. Germline V lookup: CDR1 LNHDA, CDR2 SQIVND (reference sequence). Trimming removed 4 bases at V and 6 bases at J, with 24 bases between. Drawing the rest from reference TRBV19 and TRBJ2-5, the complete variable domain is DGGITQSPKYLFRKEGQNVTLSCEQNLNHDAMYWYRQDPGQGLRLIYYSQIVNDFQKGDIAEGYSVSREKKESFPLTVTSAQKNPTAFYLCASSTPRRGPGRKTQYFGPGTRLLVL.

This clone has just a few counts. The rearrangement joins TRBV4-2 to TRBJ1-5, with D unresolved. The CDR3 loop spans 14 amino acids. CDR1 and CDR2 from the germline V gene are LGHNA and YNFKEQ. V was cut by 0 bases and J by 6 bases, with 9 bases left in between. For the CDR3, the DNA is TGTGCCAGCAGCCAAGACGGAAGGGCTCAGCCCCAGCATTTT. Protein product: CASSQDGRAQPQHF.

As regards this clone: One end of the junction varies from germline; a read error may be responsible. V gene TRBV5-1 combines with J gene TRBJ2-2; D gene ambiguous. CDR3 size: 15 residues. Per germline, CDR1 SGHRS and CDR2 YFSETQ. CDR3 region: CASRLVSASAGELFF. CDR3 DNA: TGCGCCAGCAGGTTGGTTTCCGCCTCGGCCGGGGAGCTGTTTTTT.

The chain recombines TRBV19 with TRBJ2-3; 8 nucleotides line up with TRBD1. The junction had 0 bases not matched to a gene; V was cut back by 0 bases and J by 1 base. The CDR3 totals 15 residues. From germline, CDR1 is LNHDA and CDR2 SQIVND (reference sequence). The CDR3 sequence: CASSIEGQGTDTQYF. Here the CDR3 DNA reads TGTGCCAGTAGTATAGAGGGACAGGGCACAGATACGCAGTATTTT.

The CDR3 is CASGLGDPPEQFF. The DNA of the CDR3 is TGTGCTAGTGGTTTGGGGGACCCTCCTGAGCAGTTCTTC. The chain couples TRBV12-5 to TRBJ2-1, with D possibly being TRBD1 or TRBD2 (5 bases each). Per germline, CDR1 LGHNT and CDR2 FRNRAP. The CDR3 has 13 amino acids. V lost 1 base and J 9 bases, leaving 10 bases between the germline ends.

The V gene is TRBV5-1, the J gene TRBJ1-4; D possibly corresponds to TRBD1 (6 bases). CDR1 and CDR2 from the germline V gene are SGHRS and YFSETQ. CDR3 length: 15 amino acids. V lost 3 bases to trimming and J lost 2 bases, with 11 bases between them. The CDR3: CASSSTGSTNEKLFF. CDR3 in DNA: TGCGCCAGCAGCTCCACAGGGTCCACTAATGAAAAACTGTTTTTT. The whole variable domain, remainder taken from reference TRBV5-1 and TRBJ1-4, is KAGVTQTPRYLIKTRGQQVTLSCSPISGHRSVSWYQQTPGQGLQFLFEYFSETQRNKGNFPGRFSGRQFSNSRSEMNVSTLELGDSALYLCASSSTGSTNEKLFFGSGTQLSVL.

CDR3 DNA: TGTGCCAGCAGTCCCGCAGGGGGGTACGAAAAACTGTTTTTT. It encodes CASSPAGGYEKLFF. V is TRBV2 and J is TRBJ1-4; 7 positions agree with TRBD1. The length of the CDR3 is 14 residues. The germline V gene encodes CDR1 SNHLY and CDR2 FYNNEI. The V segment lost 5 bases and the J segment 8 bases; nucleotides outside the gene matches: 8.

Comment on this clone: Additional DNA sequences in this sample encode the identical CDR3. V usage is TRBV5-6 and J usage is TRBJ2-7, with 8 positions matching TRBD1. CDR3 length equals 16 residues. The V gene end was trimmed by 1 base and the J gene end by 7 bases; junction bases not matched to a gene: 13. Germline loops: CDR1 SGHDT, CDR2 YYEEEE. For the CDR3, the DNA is TGTGCCAGCAGCTTGTTACGCACAGGGGGTAATGTGGAGCAGTACTTC. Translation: CASSLLRTGGNVEQYF. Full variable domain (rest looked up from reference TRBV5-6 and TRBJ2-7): DAGVTQSPTHLIKTRGQQVTLRCSPKSGHDTVSWYQQALGQGPQFIFQYYEEEERQRGNFPDRFSGHQFPNYSSELNVNALLLGDSALYLCASSLLRTGGNVEQYFGPGTRLTVT.